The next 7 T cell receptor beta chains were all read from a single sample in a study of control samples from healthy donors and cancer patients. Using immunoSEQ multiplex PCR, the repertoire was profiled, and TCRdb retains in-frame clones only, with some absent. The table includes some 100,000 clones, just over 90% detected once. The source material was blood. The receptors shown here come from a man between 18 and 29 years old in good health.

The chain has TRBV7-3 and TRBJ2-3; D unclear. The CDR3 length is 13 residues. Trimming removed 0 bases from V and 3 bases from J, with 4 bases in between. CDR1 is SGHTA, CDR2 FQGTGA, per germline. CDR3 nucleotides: TGTGCCAGCAGCTTAACCATTACAGATACGCAGTATTTT. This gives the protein CASSLTITDTQYF.

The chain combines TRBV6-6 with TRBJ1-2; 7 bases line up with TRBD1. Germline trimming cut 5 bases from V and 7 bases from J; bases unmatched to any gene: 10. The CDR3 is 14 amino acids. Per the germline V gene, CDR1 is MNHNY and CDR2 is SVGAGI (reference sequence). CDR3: CASSPWDRATGYTF. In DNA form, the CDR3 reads TGTGCCAGCAGTCCATGGGACAGAGCGACTGGCTACACCTTC.

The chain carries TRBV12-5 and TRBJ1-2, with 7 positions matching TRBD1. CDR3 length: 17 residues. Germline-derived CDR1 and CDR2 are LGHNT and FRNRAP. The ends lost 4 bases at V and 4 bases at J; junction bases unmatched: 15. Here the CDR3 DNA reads TGTGCTAGTGGTTCCCCCCGACAGGGTAAAGGTGGCTATGGCTACACCTTC. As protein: CASGSPRQGKGGYGYTF.

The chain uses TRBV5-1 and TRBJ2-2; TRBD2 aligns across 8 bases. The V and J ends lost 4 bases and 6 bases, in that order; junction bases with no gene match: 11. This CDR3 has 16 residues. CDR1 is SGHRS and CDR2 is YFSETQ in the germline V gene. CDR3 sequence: CASSEPGSGVAGELFF. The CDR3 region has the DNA TGCGCCAGCAGCGAACCGGGTAGCGGGGTGGCCGGGGAGCTGTTTTTT.

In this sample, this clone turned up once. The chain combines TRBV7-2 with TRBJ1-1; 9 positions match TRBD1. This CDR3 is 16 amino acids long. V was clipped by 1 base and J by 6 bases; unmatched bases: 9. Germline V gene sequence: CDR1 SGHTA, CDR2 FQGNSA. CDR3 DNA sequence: TGTGCCAGCAGCTTAGTTTCATCGACAGGGGGTTCTGAAGCTTTCTTT. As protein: CASSLVSSTGGSEAFF.

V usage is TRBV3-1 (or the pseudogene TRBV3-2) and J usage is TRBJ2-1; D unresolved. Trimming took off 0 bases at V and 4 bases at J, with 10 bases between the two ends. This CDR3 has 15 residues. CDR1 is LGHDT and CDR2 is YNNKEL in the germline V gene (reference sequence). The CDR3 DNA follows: TGTGCCAGCAGCCAAGAAAATTTAGGGTACAATGAGCAGTTCTTC. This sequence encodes CASSQENLGYNEQFF.

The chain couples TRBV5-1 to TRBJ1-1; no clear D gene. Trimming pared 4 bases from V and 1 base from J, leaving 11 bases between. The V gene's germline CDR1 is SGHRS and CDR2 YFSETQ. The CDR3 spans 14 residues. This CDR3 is CASSRRTANTEAFF. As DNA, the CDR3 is TGCGCCAGCAGCCGCCGAACAGCGAACACTGAAGCTTTCTTT.